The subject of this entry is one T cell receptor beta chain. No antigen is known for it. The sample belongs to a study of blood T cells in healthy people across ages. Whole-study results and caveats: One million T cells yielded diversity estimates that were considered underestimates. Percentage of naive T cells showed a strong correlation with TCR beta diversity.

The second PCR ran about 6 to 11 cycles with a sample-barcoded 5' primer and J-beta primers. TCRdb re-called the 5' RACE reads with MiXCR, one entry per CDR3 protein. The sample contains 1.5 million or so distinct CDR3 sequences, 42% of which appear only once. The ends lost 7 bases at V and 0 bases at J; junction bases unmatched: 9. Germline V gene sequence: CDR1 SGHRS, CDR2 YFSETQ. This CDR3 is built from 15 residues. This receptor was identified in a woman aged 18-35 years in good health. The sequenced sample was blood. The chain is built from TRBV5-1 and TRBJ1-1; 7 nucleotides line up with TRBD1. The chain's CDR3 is CASGGQVIMNTEAFF. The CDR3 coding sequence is TGCGCCAGCGGTGGACAGGTGATAATGAACACTGAAGCTTTCTTT.